Listed below are T cell receptor beta chains from one sample, sequenced in a study of beta chain features in type 1 diabetes. Produced via immunoSEQ multiplex PCR; TCRdb's table is partial and in-frame only. The data show about 340,000 clones, 7% to 9% seen once. Specimen: central memory CD4+ T cells from blood. These TCRs come from a woman younger than 35 in good health. CDR3s include the opening cysteine and the closing phenylalanine or tryptophan. The order of the fields is J gene, clone size, V gene, D gene, CDR3 DNA, CDR3 protein. D genes are given only for firm matches. Size is omitted from some rows. Given values are once, few, many or a class for expanded clones.

TRBJ2-5,-,TRBV29-1,-,TGCAGCGTTGAGGCAGGTACTCAGGCCCAGTACTTC,CSVEAGTQAQYF
TRBJ2-1,few,TRBV20-1,TRBD1,TGCAGTGCTTGGACAGGCAATGAGCAGTTCTTC,CSAWTGNEQFF
TRBJ2-6,-,TRBV5-1,-,TGCGCCAGCAGCTCCACAAGGACTGGGGCCAACGTCCTGACTTTC,CASSSTRTGANVLTF
TRBJ1-3,few,TRBV5-8,-,TGTGCCAGCAGCTTGGGCGAGAGAACTGGAAACACCATATATTTT,CASSLGERTGNTIYF
TRBJ2-7,-,TRBV5-1,-,TGCGCCAGCAGCGCCACAGACAGCGGGGAGCAGTACTTC,CASSATDSGEQYF
TRBJ2-7,few,TRBV27,-,TGTGCCAGCAGTCAGAATCAGCGGGAGCAGTACTTC,CASSQNQREQYF
TRBJ2-1,-,TRBV10-3,-,TGTGCCATCAAGCAGGGCGATGAGCAGTTCTTC,CAIKQGDEQFF
TRBJ2-5,few,TRBV6-1,TRBD1,TGTGCCAGCAGGGCGGACAGGGGCTACCAAGAGACCCAGTACTTC,CASRADRGYQETQYF
TRBJ1-4,-,TRBV5-4,-,TGTGCCAGCAGCTTGGGAACCTCTAATGAAAAACTGTTTTTT,CASSLGTSNEKLFF
TRBJ2-3,few,TRBV5-4,-,TGTGCCAGCAGCTTGGAAACTAGCACAGATACGCAGTATTTT,CASSLETSTDTQYF
TRBJ2-1,-,TRBV28,-,TGTGCCAGCAGCAACCACGACAGCCACAATGAGCAGTTCTTC,CASSNHDSHNEQFF
TRBJ2-7,few,TRBV10-3,-,TGTGCCATCATGCGGCAGGGGGGCGACGAGCAGTACTTC,CAIMRQGGDEQYF
TRBJ2-1,-,TRBV7-2,-,TGTGCCAGCAGACGACTAGAGCGGGTTTACAATGAGCAGTTCTTC,CASRRLERVYNEQFF
TRBJ2-7,few,TRBV7-2,-,TGTGCCAGCAGCTTCGGGGCCCCCGAGCAGTACTTC,CASSFGAPEQYF
TRBJ2-7,-,TRBV11-1,TRBD2,TGTGCCAGCAGCTTATACCTCGGGACTAGCTACGAGCAGTACTTC,CASSLYLGTSYEQYF
TRBJ2-3,few,TRBV5-6,TRBD1,TGTGCCAGCAGCTGGCGGGACAGGGTCCCAGATACGCAGTATTTT,CASSWRDRVPDTQYF
TRBJ2-3,-,TRBV14,-,TGTGCCAGCAGCCAAGCTCTAGGGCACTATAGCACAGATACGCAGTATTTT,CASSQALGHYSTDTQYF
TRBJ2-1,few,TRBV7-9,TRBD2,TGTGCCAGCAGCTTGGGACGGGAGGTCAACAATGAGCAGTTCTTC,CASSLGREVNNEQFF
TRBJ1-2,-,TRBV5-4,-,TGTGCCAGCAGCTTCAATATGGGGCTCGGCTACACCTTC,CASSFNMGLGYTF
TRBJ1-1,-,TRBV11-2,-,TGTGCCAGCAGCTTCCAGGGGACGCGGAACACTGAAGCTTTCTTT,CASSFQGTRNTEAFF
TRBJ2-5,few,TRBV18,TRBD1,TGTGCCAGCTCACCAGGGATCACAGGGGATGAGACCCAGTACTTC,CASSPGITGDETQYF
TRBJ2-1,many,TRBV28,-,TGTGCCAGCAGCCTCTCCTACAATGAGCAGTTCTTC,CASSLSYNEQFF
TRBJ1-1,few,TRBV4-3,TRBD1,TGCGCCAGCAGCCAAGTTTTGACAGGGGGGACTGAAGCTTTCTTT,CASSQVLTGGTEAFF
TRBJ2-7,-,TRBV2,-,TGTGCCAGCAGTGAAGGGCTTGTGGCAGCTCGGTACTTC,CASSEGLVAARYF